The text below deals with one T cell receptor beta chain. CDR1 MNHNY and CDR2 SVGAGI come from the germline V gene (reference sequence). The V segment lost 4 bases and the J segment 6 bases; nucleotides outside the gene matches: 6. There are 14 residues in the CDR3. These data belong to a study of blood T cell repertoires in COVID-19. Method: immunoSEQ multiplex PCR; TCRdb's copy keeps in-frame clones and lacks some. The sample lists 35,000 to 50,000 clones; around 89% were seen once. Sequenced: peripheral blood. This chain links TRBV6-6 with TRBJ1-1; 9 bases agree with TRBD1. The clonotype was recovered from a man in his fifties with active COVID-19. This CDR3 is CASSFGQGFSEAFF. CDR3 sequence (DNA): TGTGCCAGCAGTTTCGGACAGGGGTTTTCTGAAGCTTTCTTT.